This T cell receptor (beta chain) originates from a study of blood T cell repertoires in COVID-19. The table came from immunoSEQ multiplex PCR; TCRdb's copy has only in-frame clones and leaves some out. The sample records under 250,000 clones, 70% to 80% being singletons. The sequencing input was peripheral blood. The source is a woman between 35 and 50 years old with COVID-19, enrolled during active disease.

The CDR3: CASSWGTDNEQFF. The CDR3 nucleotides are TGCGCCAGCAGCTGGGGGACAGACAATGAGCAGTTCTTC. This sequence joins TRBV5-1 and TRBJ2-1; 7 bases align to TRBD1. This CDR3 comprises 13 residues. Germline V lookup: CDR1 SGHRS, CDR2 YFSETQ. Losses at the gene ends were 3 bases for V and 5 bases for J; bases not matched to a gene: 2.